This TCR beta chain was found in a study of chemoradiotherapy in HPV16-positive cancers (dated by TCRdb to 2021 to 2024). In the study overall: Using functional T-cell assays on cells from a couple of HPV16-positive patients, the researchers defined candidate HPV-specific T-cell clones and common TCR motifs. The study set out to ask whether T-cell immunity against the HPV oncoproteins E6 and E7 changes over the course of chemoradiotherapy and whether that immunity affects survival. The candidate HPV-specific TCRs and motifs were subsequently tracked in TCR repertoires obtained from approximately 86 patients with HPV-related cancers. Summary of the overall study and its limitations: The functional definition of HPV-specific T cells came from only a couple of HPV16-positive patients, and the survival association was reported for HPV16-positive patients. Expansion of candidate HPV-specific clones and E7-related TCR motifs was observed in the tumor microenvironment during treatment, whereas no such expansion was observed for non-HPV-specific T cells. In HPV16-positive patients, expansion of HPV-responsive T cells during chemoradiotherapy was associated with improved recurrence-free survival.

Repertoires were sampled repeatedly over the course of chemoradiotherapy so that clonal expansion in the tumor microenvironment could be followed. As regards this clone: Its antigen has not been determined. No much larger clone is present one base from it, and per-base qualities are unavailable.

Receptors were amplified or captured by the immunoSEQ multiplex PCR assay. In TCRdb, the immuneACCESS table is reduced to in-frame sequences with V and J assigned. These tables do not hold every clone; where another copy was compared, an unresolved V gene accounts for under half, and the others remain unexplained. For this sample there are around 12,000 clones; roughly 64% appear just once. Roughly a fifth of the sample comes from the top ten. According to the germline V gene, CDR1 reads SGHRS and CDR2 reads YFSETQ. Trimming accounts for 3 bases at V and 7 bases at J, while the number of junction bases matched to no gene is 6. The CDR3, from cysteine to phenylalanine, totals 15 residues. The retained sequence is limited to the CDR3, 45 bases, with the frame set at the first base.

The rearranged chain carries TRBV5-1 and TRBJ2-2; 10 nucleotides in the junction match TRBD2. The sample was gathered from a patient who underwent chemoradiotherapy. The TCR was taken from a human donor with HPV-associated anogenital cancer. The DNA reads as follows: TGCGCCAGCAGCTCCCTGAGCGGGGGGGACGGGGAGCTGTTTTTT. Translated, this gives CASSSLSGGDGELFF.